The 20 T cell receptor beta chains listed next were all sequenced from one sample in a study of blood T cell repertoires in COVID-19. Generated by immunoSEQ multiplex PCR, the TCRdb table keeps only in-frame clones and is missing some. The sample lists 90,000 to 100,000 clones; about 80% were seen once. The source material was peripheral blood. The origin of the receptors is a man in his sixties with acute or convalescent COVID-19.

The CDR3: CASSQDLTSGVNEQFF. CDR3 DNA: TGCGCCAGCAGCCAAGATCTGACTAGCGGGGTAAATGAGCAGTTCTTC. The J gene is TRBJ2-1, the V gene TRBV4-3; the match to TRBD2 covers 11 bases. The CDR3 loop spans 16 amino acids. Germline assignment: CDR1 LGHNA and CDR2 YSLEER. Trimming at V came to 0 bases and at J to 7 bases, leaving 5 bases not matched to a gene.

The chain links TRBV7-9 to TRBJ2-5; 10 bases line up with TRBD2. This CDR3 comprises 14 residues. Trimming removed 3 bases from V and 5 bases from J; junction bases left unmatched: 3. Germline V CDR1 and CDR2: SEHNR, FQNEAQ (reference sequence). CDR3 region: CASSLVSGGETQYF. DNA of the CDR3: TGTGCCAGCAGCTTGGTTAGCGGGGGGGAGACCCAGTACTTC.

The V and J genes are TRBV5-4 and TRBJ2-3; 8 positions match TRBD1. Germline assignment: CDR1 SGHNT and CDR2 YYREEE (reference sequence). This CDR3 spans 15 amino acids. The trim removed 4 bases at V and 4 bases at J, leaving 8 bases unmatched. The DNA of the CDR3 is TGTGCCAGCAGCGCAACCGACAGGGGACCAGATACGCAGTATTTT. Amino acid sequence: CASSATDRGPDTQYF.

This clone was observed once. The chain couples TRBV5-1 to TRBJ1-1; 8 positions match TRBD1. The V segment lost 4 bases and the J segment 2 bases; nucleotides outside the gene matches: 4. The CDR3 contains 14 residues. Germline loops: CDR1 SGHRS, CDR2 YFSETQ. CDR3: CASSPGTGNTEAFF. The CDR3 nucleotides are TGCGCCAGCAGCCCCGGGACAGGCAACACTGAAGCTTTCTTT.

The CDR3: CAISQGQVTGELFF. CDR3 bases: TGTGCCATCAGTCAAGGACAGGTCACCGGGGAGCTGTTTTTT. The rearrangement uses TRBV10-3 and TRBJ2-2, with TRBD1 identical over 7 bases. Germline V gene lookup returns CDR1 ENHRY and CDR2 SYGVKD. This CDR3 contains 14 residues. Germline trimming cut 5 bases from V and 4 bases from J; bases unmatched to any gene: 4.

The V and J genes are TRBV12-3 or TRBV12-4 and TRBJ1-2; tentatively, D is TRBD1 (6 bases). V was shortened by 5 bases and J by 4 bases, with 11 bases between the two germline ends. This CDR3 is 13 amino acids long. Here the CDR3 reads CASSLGQLYGYTF. Here the CDR3 DNA reads TGTGCCAGCAGTCTTGGACAGCTCTATGGCTACACCTTC.

The J gene is TRBJ1-2, the V gene TRBV12-5, with 10 bases fitting TRBD1. The J segment lost 4 bases and the V segment lost 6 bases, leaving 11 bases of the junction unmatched. CDR1 is LGHNT and CDR2 is FRNRAP in the germline V gene. The CDR3 sequence is 16 residues long. The chain's CDR3 is CASGAPGTGVPYGYTF. DNA of the CDR3: TGTGCTAGTGGCGCCCCGGGGACAGGGGTGCCCTATGGCTACACCTTC.

V and J are TRBV20-1 and TRBJ2-7; 7 positions agree with TRBD2. The ends lost 6 bases at V and 5 bases at J; junction bases unmatched: 4. CDR1 is DFQATT and CDR2 is SNEGSKA in the germline V gene (reference sequence). This CDR3 region has 11 residues. CDR3 DNA: TGCAGTGCCCAAGCGGGACACGAGCAGTACGTC. Amino acids: CSAQAGHEQYV.

V and J are TRBV3-1 (or the pseudogene TRBV3-2) and TRBJ1-5, with a tentative D call TRBD1 (6 bases). The CDR3 sequence is 14 residues long. Germline V CDR1 and CDR2: LGHDT, YNNKEL (reference sequence). V dropped 5 bases and J dropped 4 bases, with 12 bases sitting between them. The CDR3 reads CASSFGQLNQPQHF. The CDR3 DNA is TGTGCCAGCAGCTTCGGACAGCTAAATCAGCCCCAGCATTTT.

V is TRBV19 and J is TRBJ2-5; 8 positions match TRBD1. The CDR3 contains 16 residues. V was pared by 5 bases and J by 5 bases, with 13 bases of the junction left unmatched. The germline V gene has CDR1 LNHDA and CDR2 SQIVND (reference sequence). In DNA, the CDR3 is TGTGCCAGTAGTTTTCCACAGGGGGTCGGTTTGGAGACCCAGTACTTC. Protein: CASSFPQGVGLETQYF. The complete variable domain, with remaining parts taken from reference TRBV19 and TRBJ2-5, reads DGGITQSPKYLFRKEGQNVTLSCEQNLNHDAMYWYRQDPGQGLRLIYYSQIVNDFQKGDIAEGYSVSREKKESFPLTVTSAQKNPTAFYLCASSFPQGVGLETQYFGPGTRLLVL.

This chain connects TRBV6-2 or TRBV6-3 to TRBJ2-7; tentative D call: TRBD1 (6 bases). V shed 6 bases and J shed 2 bases, with 11 bases lying between them. The germline V gene has CDR1 MNHEY and CDR2 SVGEGT. This CDR3 spans 13 amino acids. CDR3 amino acids: CASSPTGTYEQYV. In DNA, the CDR3 is TGTGCCAGCAGCCCCACAGGGACCTACGAGCAGTACGTC.

Written as DNA, the CDR3 is TGTGCCAGCAGCTTATTCCTGACTACGAACACCGGGGAGCTGTTTTTT. Protein sequence: CASSLFLTTNTGELFF. The chain combines TRBV11-3 with TRBJ2-2, with a weak D call TRBD2 (5 bases). Trimming removed 2 bases at V and 0 bases at J, with 10 bases between. CDR3 length equals 16 residues. The germline CDR1 and CDR2 sequences are SGHNT and YENEEA. The full variable domain, with the rest looked up from reference TRBV11-3 and TRBJ2-2, is EAGVVQSPRYKIIEKKQPVAFWCNPISGHNTLYWYLQNLGQGPELLIRYENEEAVDDSQLPKDRFSAERLKGVDSTLKIQPAELGDSAVYLCASSLFLTTNTGELFFGEGSRLTVL.

The chain uses TRBV30 and TRBJ1-1; D might be TRBD1 (6 bases). This CDR3 is 15 amino acids long. Germline V gene sequence: CDR1 GTSNPN, CDR2 SVGIG (reference sequence). V gave up 0 bases and J gave up 5 bases, with 16 bases separating them. The CDR3 spells CAWSVPDRIKTEAFF. CDR3 nucleotides: TGTGCCTGGAGTGTACCAGACAGGATAAAAACTGAAGCTTTCTTT.

V and J are TRBV6-5 and TRBJ2-2; 7 bases match TRBD1. The CDR3 extends over 13 amino acids. Germline V gene sequence: CDR1 MNHEY, CDR2 SVGAGI. The trim removed 6 bases at V and 5 bases at J, leaving 3 bases unmatched. In DNA form, the CDR3 reads TGTGCCAGCAGGGGACAGACTACCGGGGAGCTGTTTTTT. It codes for CASRGQTTGELFF.

This clone has only one observation. The rearrangement uses TRBV5-1 and TRBJ2-3; 9 bases agree with TRBD1. CDR1 and CDR2 from the germline V gene are SGHRS and YFSETQ. After removal of 7 bases from V and 3 bases from J, the junction contained 12 bases not matched to a gene. CDR3 size: 16 residues. CDR3 coding DNA: TGCGCCAGCTCTACCGGACCGGGACAGGGTACAGATACGCAGTATTTT. Its protein is CASSTGPGQGTDTQYF.

This clone was counted a single time. The V and J genes are TRBV6-5 and TRBJ2-7; D is possibly TRBD2 (5 bases). V lost 2 bases to trimming and J lost 1 base, with 9 bases between them. The CDR3 totals 14 residues. CDR1 and CDR2 (germline): MNHEY, SVGAGI. In nucleotides, the CDR3 is TGTGCCAGCAGTTACGACGGGGAGTCCTACGAGCAGTACTTC. This translates into CASSYDGESYEQYF.

The chain combines TRBV11-3 with TRBJ2-3; 9 bases are shared with TRBD2. The length of the CDR3 is 19 residues. The ends lost 5 bases at V and 5 bases at J; junction bases unmatched: 20. CDR1 SGHNT and CDR2 YENEEA come from the germline V gene. The CDR3 protein is CASSPGTTFLAGELDTQYF. The CDR3 nucleotides read TGTGCCAGCAGCCCCGGGACAACCTTTTTAGCGGGAGAATTAGATACGCAGTATTTT.

The V call is TRBV5-1, the J call TRBJ2-7; D ambiguous. The CDR3 runs to 14 residues. V was shortened by 0 bases and J by 0 bases, with 7 bases between the two germline ends. Germline CDR1 SGHRS, CDR2 YFSETQ. The CDR3 sequence is CASSLGSSSYEQYV. CDR3 nucleotide sequence: TGCGCCAGCAGCTTGGGCTCGAGCTCCTACGAGCAGTACGTC.

This chain connects TRBV6-4 to TRBJ1-1, with D hard to call. Germline CDR1 and CDR2: MRHNA and SNTAGT. V was shortened by 5 bases and J by 4 bases, with 11 bases between the two germline ends. This CDR3 comprises 13 residues. Written as DNA, the CDR3 is TGTGCCAGCAGTCTGGACTCTTCCACTGAAGCTTTCTTT. The encoded protein is CASSLDSSTEAFF.

The V and J genes are TRBV7-9 and TRBJ2-3; D remains unclear. The CDR3 sequence is 15 residues long. Germline V gene sequence: CDR1 SEHNR, CDR2 FQNEAQ (reference sequence). V lost 5 bases to trimming and J lost 0 bases, with 12 bases between them. CDR3 in amino acids: CASSAPIYSTDTQYF. CDR3 coding DNA: TGTGCCAGCAGCGCCCCGATCTATAGCACAGATACGCAGTATTTT.